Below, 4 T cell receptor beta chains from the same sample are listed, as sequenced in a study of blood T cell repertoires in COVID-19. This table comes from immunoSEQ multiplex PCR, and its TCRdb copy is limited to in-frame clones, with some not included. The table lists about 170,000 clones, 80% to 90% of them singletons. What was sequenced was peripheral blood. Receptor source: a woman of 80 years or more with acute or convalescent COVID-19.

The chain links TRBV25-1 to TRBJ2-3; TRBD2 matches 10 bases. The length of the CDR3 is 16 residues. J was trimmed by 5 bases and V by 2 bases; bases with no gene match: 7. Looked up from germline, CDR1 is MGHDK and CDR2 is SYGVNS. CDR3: CASSEASGRALDTQYF. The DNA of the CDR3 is TGTGCCAGCAGTGAAGCAAGCGGGAGGGCCCTAGATACGCAGTATTTT.

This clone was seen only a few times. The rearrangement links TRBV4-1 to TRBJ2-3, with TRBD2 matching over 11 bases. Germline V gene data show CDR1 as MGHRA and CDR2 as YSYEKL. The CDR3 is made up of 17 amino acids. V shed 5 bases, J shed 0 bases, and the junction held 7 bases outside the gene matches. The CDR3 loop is CASSTGTSGDSTDTQYF. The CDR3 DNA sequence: TGCGCCAGCAGCACCGGGACTAGCGGAGATAGCACAGATACGCAGTATTTT.

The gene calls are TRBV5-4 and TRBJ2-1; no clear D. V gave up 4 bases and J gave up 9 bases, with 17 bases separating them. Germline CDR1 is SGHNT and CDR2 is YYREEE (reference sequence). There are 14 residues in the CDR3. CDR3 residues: CASSQAVLESEQFF. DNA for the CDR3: TGTGCCAGCAGCCAGGCCGTATTAGAATCTGAGCAGTTCTTC. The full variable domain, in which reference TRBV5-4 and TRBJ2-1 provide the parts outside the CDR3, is ETGVTQSPTHLIKTRGQQVTLRCSSQSGHNTVSWYQQALGQGPQFIFQYYREEENGRGNFPPRFSGLQFPNYSSELNVNALELDDSALYLCASSQAVLESEQFFGPGTRLTVL.

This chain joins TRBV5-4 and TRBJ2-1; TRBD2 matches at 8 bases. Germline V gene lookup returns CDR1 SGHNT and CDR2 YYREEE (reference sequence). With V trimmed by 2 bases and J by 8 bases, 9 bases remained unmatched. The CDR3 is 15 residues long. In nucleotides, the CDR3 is TGTGCCAGCAGCTTCCATACGGGAGGGCTCGATGAGCAGTTCTTC. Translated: CASSFHTGGLDEQFF.